One and the same sample provided the 31 T cell receptor beta chains below, sequenced in a study of beta chain features in type 1 diabetes. Study results and limitations: Shorter TCRB CDR3s, moderately but significantly so, marked every one of the four CD4+ subsets in Type 1 diabetes patients.

What was sequenced were expressed TCRB transcripts, since all of the isolated RNA had been reverse transcribed. This table comes from immunoSEQ multiplex PCR, and its TCRdb copy is limited to in-frame clones, with some not included. The repertoire includes around 250,000 clones, roughly an eighth of them detected once, and approximately 0.015% sits in the top ten. The antigens for these receptors are not known. Material: naive CD4+ T cells from blood. The receptors derive from a man aged 30 to 45 with type 1 diabetes.

The V gene is TRBV7-2, the J gene TRBJ2-1; the D is unclear. Per germline, CDR1 SGHTA and CDR2 FQGNSA. The CDR3 consists of 14 residues. V was shortened by 6 bases and J by 8 bases, with 17 bases between the two germline ends. DNA for the CDR3: TGTGCCAGCAGTCCCATTCCCTCGGTGGATGAGCAGTTCTTC. Its protein product is CASSPIPSVDEQFF.

The chain combines TRBV11-2 with TRBJ2-3; D is undetermined. The germline gives CDR1 SGHAT, CDR2 FQNNGV. The CDR3 sequence is 13 residues long. Trimming removed 1 base at V and 4 bases at J, with 6 bases between. The CDR3: CASSLGVSDTQYF. CDR3 nucleotide sequence: TGTGCCAGCAGCTTAGGCGTGTCAGATACGCAGTATTTT. Combining the CDR3 with reference TRBV11-2 and TRBJ2-3 gives the whole variable domain EAGVAQSPRYKIIEKRQSVAFWCNPISGHATLYWYQQILGQGPKLLIQFQNNGVVDDSQLPKDRFSAERLKGVDSTLKIQPAKLEDSAVYLCASSLGVSDTQYFGPGTRLTVL.

As for this clone: A read error may account for a junction end that differs from germline. V and J are TRBV18 and TRBJ1-1; no definite D call. This CDR3 is built from 15 residues. Germline CDR1 and CDR2: KGHSH and LQKENI. The CDR3 nucleotides read TGTGCCAGCTCACCGAGAGAGCCCAGCAACAGTGAAGCTTTCTTT. Residues: CASSPREPSNSEAFF.

The rearrangement uses TRBV4-2 and TRBJ2-7; D perhaps matches TRBD1 (5 bases). Germline loops: CDR1 LGHNA, CDR2 YNFKEQ. Trimming took 0 bases from V and 7 from J, leaving 13 bases between them. The CDR3 is 14 residues long. CDR3 in DNA: TGTGCCAGCAGCCAAGAACAGGTGTTACGTGAGCAGTACTTC. Translation: CASSQEQVLREQYF.

The V gene is TRBV4-2, the J gene TRBJ2-1, with 8 bases identical to TRBD2. Germline V gene sequence: CDR1 LGHNA, CDR2 YNFKEQ. V dropped 1 base and J dropped 5; count of bases not matched to a gene: 4. The CDR3 covers 15 residues. CDR3 loop: CASSQVTSGNNEQFF. DNA of the CDR3: TGTGCCAGCAGCCAAGTAACTAGCGGTAACAATGAGCAGTTCTTC.

There are a few counts of this clone. The chain joins TRBV28 to TRBJ1-2; 10 positions match TRBD1. The germline V gene has CDR1 MDHEN and CDR2 SYDVKM. Unmatched junction bases numbered 4, after V lost 6 bases and J lost 6 bases. This CDR3 has 13 amino acids. The CDR3 bases are TGTGCCAGCAGCGCGGGACAGGGGCATGGCTACACCTTC. This codes for CASSAGQGHGYTF.

This clone came up a few times. The rearrangement links TRBV4-2 to TRBJ2-4, with TRBD2 identical over 8 bases. This CDR3 region has 15 residues. V lost 4 bases, J lost 2 bases, and 4 bases stayed unmatched. The V gene's germline CDR1 is LGHNA and CDR2 YNFKEQ. The CDR3 sequence is CASSPGGGTKNIQYF. The DNA of the CDR3 is TGTGCCAGCAGCCCCGGGGGGGGGACCAAAAACATTCAGTACTTC.

The chain employs TRBV7-2 and TRBJ2-5; 7 nucleotides match TRBD2. The germline V gene encodes CDR1 SGHTA and CDR2 FQGNSA. Trimming cost V 3 bases and J 9 bases; bases outside gene matches: 1. CDR3 length: 11 amino acids. CDR3 sequence (DNA): TGTGCCAGCAGCTTTGGGGGGGCCCAGTACTTC. Amino acid sequence: CASSFGGAQYF. The full variable domain, rest sourced from reference TRBV7-2 and TRBJ2-5, is GAGVSQSPSNKVTEKGKDVELRCDPISGHTALYWYRQSLGQGLEFLIYFQGNSAPDKSGLPSDRFSAERTGGSVSTLTIQRTQQEDSAVYLCASSFGGAQYFGPGTRLLVL.

This clone showed up just a few times. The chain uses TRBV18 and TRBJ2-4, with 9 bases that match TRBD2. V lost 3 bases to trimming and J lost 4 bases; unmatched junction nucleotides: 10. CDR1 and CDR2 from the germline V gene are KGHSH and LQKENI. The CDR3 runs to 17 residues. DNA for the CDR3: TGTGCCAGCTCACCGACCGCTCCGACTAGCGGAAAAAACATTCAGTACTTC. Its protein is CASSPTAPTSGKNIQYF. The entire variable domain, with the rest obtained from reference TRBV18 and TRBJ2-4, is as follows: NAGVMQNPRHLVRRRGQEARLRCSPMKGHSHVYWYRQLPEEGLKFMVYLQKENIIDESGMPKERFSAEFPKEGPSILRIQQVVRGDSAAYFCASSPTAPTSGKNIQYFGAGTRLSVL.

The chain combines TRBV28 with TRBJ2-4, with D possibly TRBD2 on 6 matching bases. The CDR3 loop spans 14 amino acids. CDR1 and CDR2 from the germline V gene are MDHEN and SYDVKM. Trimming removed 3 bases at V and 6 bases at J, with 12 bases between. CDR3 sequence: CASSFGGFGNIQYF. The CDR3 DNA is TGTGCCAGCAGTTTCGGAGGGTTCGGAAACATTCAGTACTTC.

The chain uses TRBV10-3 and TRBJ2-1, with TRBD2 matching 10 bases. V lost 10 bases and J lost 5; bases outside the gene matches: 8. This CDR3 has 14 residues. Germline-derived CDR1 and CDR2 are ENHRY and SYGVKD. This CDR3 reads CATAGTSVNNEQFF. In nucleotides, the CDR3 is TGTGCCACAGCCGGGACTAGCGTAAACAATGAGCAGTTCTTC.

In this sample, this clone turned up a few times. The V call is TRBV7-3, the J call TRBJ2-5, with TRBD2 matching 16 bases. CDR3 length: 16 residues. Germline assignment: CDR1 SGHTA and CDR2 FQGTGA. With 5 bases clipped from V and 4 bases from J, the junction kept 4 bases outside the gene matches. CDR3 DNA sequence: TGTGCCAGCAGCCAGGGACTAGCGGGAGGGACAGAGACCCAGTACTTC. Amino acids: CASSQGLAGGTETQYF.

This clone was detected a few times. This chain links TRBV5-6 with TRBJ2-1; no reliable D call. This CDR3 has 16 amino acids. In germline, CDR1 is SGHDT, CDR2 YYEEEE. V dropped 0 bases and J dropped 0 bases, with 10 bases sitting between them. This CDR3 is CASSLGTFSSYNEQFF. The CDR3, as DNA: TGTGCCAGCAGCTTGGGAACGTTTAGCTCCTACAATGAGCAGTTCTTC.

This clone has only a few counts. The V gene is TRBV7-8, the J gene TRBJ2-1, with TRBD2 matching over 13 bases. Trimming cost V 6 bases and J 7 bases; bases outside gene matches: 6. In germline, CDR1 is SGHVS, CDR2 FQNEAQ. This CDR3 is built from 15 residues. CDR3 in DNA: TGTGCCAGCAGTCGGACTAGCGGGAGTAGGAATGAGCAGTTCTTC. Its translation is CASSRTSGSRNEQFF.

This clone was recorded a few times. The V and J genes are TRBV9 and TRBJ2-1; D is perhaps TRBD2 (6 bases). Trimming cost V 3 bases and J 3 bases, with 16 bases left between them. This CDR3 region has 16 residues. Germline CDR1 and CDR2: SGDLS and YYNGEE. This CDR3 is CASSAASAQGYNEQFF. The CDR3 DNA reads as TGTGCCAGCAGCGCCGCTAGCGCTCAAGGCTACAATGAGCAGTTCTTC.

This clone was observed a handful of times. The chain combines TRBV9 with TRBJ2-1; 11 nucleotides line up with TRBD2. Germline-derived CDR1 and CDR2 are SGDLS and YYNGEE. CDR3 length: 18 residues. Trimming at V came to 3 bases and at J to 4 bases, leaving 12 bases not matched to a gene. The chain's CDR3 is CASSAPGTSGNRYNEQFF. The CDR3 nucleotides are TGTGCCAGCAGCGCCCCCGGGACTAGCGGAAATCGGTACAATGAGCAGTTCTTC.

This clone has more than one count but fewer than ten. The genes are TRBV9 and TRBJ2-2, with TRBD1 matching over 8 bases. In germline, CDR1 is SGDLS, CDR2 YYNGEE. This CDR3 region has 16 residues. Losses at the gene ends were 4 bases for V and 2 bases for J; bases not matched to a gene: 7. In nucleotides, the CDR3 is TGTGCCAGCAGCCTAGGGACAGGCAGAAACACCGGGGAGCTGTTTTTT. Its protein product is CASSLGTGRNTGELFF.

This clone was counted only a few times. This chain links TRBV29-1 with TRBJ1-3; a weak D match, TRBD1 (6 bases). This CDR3 comprises 14 residues. Germline V gene sequence: CDR1 SQVTM, CDR2 ANQGSEA. V lost 6 bases and J 0 bases, leaving 12 bases between the germline ends. The CDR3 DNA reads as TGCAGCGTCCGTGGACAGAACTCTGGAAACACCATATATTTT. This sequence encodes CSVRGQNSGNTIYF. The variable domain in full, completed from reference TRBV29-1 and TRBJ1-3, reads SAVISQKPSRDICQRGTSLTIQCQVDSQVTMMFWYRQQPGQSLTLIATANQGSEATYESGFVIDKFPISRPNLTFSTLTVSNMSPEDSSIYLCSVRGQNSGNTIYFGEGSWLTVV.

This clone was detected only a few times. The chain joins TRBV4-3 to TRBJ2-1; TRBD2 matches 10 bases. Germline CDR1 and CDR2: LGHNA and YSLEER. V lost 1 base and J lost 5; bases outside the gene matches: 5. The CDR3 runs 16 residues. CDR3: CASSQVGLAANNEQFF. CDR3 DNA sequence: TGCGCCAGCAGCCAAGTAGGACTAGCGGCCAACAATGAGCAGTTCTTC.

CDR3 DNA sequence: TGCAGCGCCAGGCAACGGGACAGCTCCTACGAGCAGTACTTC. Protein product: CSARQRDSSYEQYF. The chain employs TRBV29-1 and TRBJ2-7; 7 bases are a match to TRBD1. The germline V gene encodes CDR1 SQVTM and CDR2 ANQGSEA. V lost 7 bases to trimming and J lost 0 bases; unmatched junction nucleotides: 9. The CDR3 extends over 14 amino acids.

This chain joins TRBV7-9 and TRBJ2-3; TRBD1 aligns across 8 bases. V trimming: 4 bases; J trimming: 6 bases; junction bases outside the gene matches: 3. The CDR3 spans 13 residues. In germline, CDR1 is SEHNR, CDR2 FQNEAQ (reference sequence). The CDR3 loop reads CASSYTGGDTQYF. The CDR3 region has the DNA TGTGCCAGCAGCTACACAGGGGGGGATACGCAGTATTTT.

J is TRBJ2-5 and V is TRBV6-6; tentatively, D is TRBD2 (5 bases). The CDR3 extends over 14 amino acids. Per germline, CDR1 MNHNY and CDR2 SVGAGI (reference sequence). Trimming took off 9 bases at V and 3 bases at J, with 17 bases between the two ends. This chain's CDR3 is CASASSGAEETQYF. In DNA form, the CDR3 reads TGTGCCAGTGCCTCATCTGGAGCGGAAGAGACCCAGTACTTC.

The chain couples TRBV18 to TRBJ2-1; a possible D gene is TRBD2 (5 bases). Germline V gene data show CDR1 as KGHSH and CDR2 as LQKENI. The CDR3 loop spans 13 amino acids. Trimming removed 6 bases from V and 3 bases from J, with 9 bases in between. The CDR3 spells CASSGGLYNEQFF. CDR3 coding DNA: TGTGCCAGCTCCGGAGGCCTCTACAATGAGCAGTTCTTC.

CDR3 residues: CASSELARETQYF. DNA for the CDR3: TGTGCCAGCAGCGAATTAGCGAGAGAGACCCAGTACTTC. The V gene is TRBV7-2, the J gene TRBJ2-5; perhaps TRBD2 as D (5 bases). The CDR3 consists of 13 residues. With 5 bases removed from V and 4 bases from J, the gap between germline ends came to 11 bases. Germline CDR1 reads SGHTA; CDR2 reads FQGNSA.

This clone was counted only a few times. This chain connects TRBV7-2 to TRBJ2-7, with 7 bases matching TRBD2. With V trimmed by 2 bases and J by 0 bases, 4 bases remained unmatched. This CDR3 region has 15 residues. Per the germline V gene, CDR1 is SGHTA and CDR2 is FQGNSA. The CDR3 bases are TGTGCCAGCAGCTTAATGGGCGGGAGCTCCTACGAGCAGTACTTC. It specifies CASSLMGGSSYEQYF. The full variable domain, completed using reference TRBV7-2 and TRBJ2-7, is GAGVSQSPSNKVTEKGKDVELRCDPISGHTALYWYRQSLGQGLEFLIYFQGNSAPDKSGLPSDRFSAERTGGSVSTLTIQRTQQEDSAVYLCASSLMGGSSYEQYFGPGTRLTVT.

This clone was counted a few times. The rearrangement uses TRBV7-3 and TRBJ2-2; a possible D gene is TRBD2 (5 bases). V dropped 1 base and J dropped 5 bases, with 8 bases sitting between them. Germline assignment: CDR1 SGHTA and CDR2 FQGTGA. This CDR3 is built from 14 residues. CDR3 in amino acids: CASSLRGRTGELFF. DNA for the CDR3: TGTGCCAGCAGCTTAAGAGGGAGAACCGGGGAGCTGTTTTTT.

Only a few counts were recorded for this clone. The genes are TRBV6-6 and TRBJ2-3; no clear D gene. Trimming removed 8 bases at V and 0 bases at J, with 9 bases between. Germline V lookup: CDR1 MNHNY, CDR2 SVGAGI (reference sequence). CDR3 length: 13 amino acids. Here the CDR3 DNA reads TGTGCCAGCTACACCAGTAGCACAGATACGCAGTATTTT. As protein: CASYTSSTDTQYF.

CDR3 coding DNA: TGTGCCATCAGCCGGACTAGCGGCCAAGAGACCCAGTACTTC. Protein product: CAISRTSGQETQYF. The rearrangement links TRBV10-3 to TRBJ2-5; 10 bases agree with TRBD2. Germline trimming cut 6 bases from V and 1 base from J; bases unmatched to any gene: 2. In germline, CDR1 is ENHRY, CDR2 SYGVKD. There are 14 residues in the CDR3.

The chain links TRBV28 to TRBJ2-6; 11 nucleotides line up with TRBD1. The CDR3 spans 21 residues. Germline V lookup: CDR1 MDHEN, CDR2 SYDVKM. Trimming took 4 bases from V and 1 from J; bases not matched to a gene: 15. The CDR3 loop reads CASSSKHRDRGKWSGANVLTF. In DNA form, the CDR3 reads TGTGCCAGCAGTTCGAAACACCGGGACAGGGGGAAATGGTCTGGGGCCAACGTCCTGACTTTC.

The rearrangement joins TRBV28 to TRBJ1-2; D is possibly TRBD1 (5 bases). CDR3 length equals 15 residues. V dropped 2 bases and J dropped 7 bases, with 17 bases sitting between them. Germline V gives CDR1 MDHEN, CDR2 SYDVKM. The CDR3 protein is CASSLPLAGEGGYTF. CDR3 nucleotides: TGTGCCAGCAGTTTACCCCTCGCGGGGGAGGGTGGCTACACCTTC.

The gene calls are TRBV4-2 and TRBJ2-7, with a weak D call TRBD2 (5 bases). CDR3 length: 14 amino acids. In germline, CDR1 is LGHNA, CDR2 YNFKEQ. V lost 4 bases to trimming and J lost 0 bases, with 10 bases between them. The CDR3 DNA reads TGTGCCAGCAGCCCCAGGAGGAGCTCCTACGAGCAGTACTTC. This gives the protein CASSPRRSSYEQYF.